The 21 T cell receptor beta chains in this list originate from one sample, sequenced in a study of blood T cell repertoires in COVID-19 (dated by TCRdb to the early 2020s). The method behind the library was the immunoSEQ multiplex PCR assay. The table comes from immuneACCESS by way of TCRdb, which keeps in-frame sequences with V and J called. Part of the clones is missing from these tables; in studies checked, under half for an unresolved V gene and the rest for unknown reasons. The sample data list approximately 57,000 clones, and approximately 81% of these were observed just once. The ten largest clonotypes hold around 4.5% of the sample. The specimen sequenced was peripheral blood. All receptors come from a man aged 35-49 years with active COVID-19.

J is TRBJ2-7 and V is TRBV4-2, with 12 positions matching TRBD2. This CDR3 comprises 16 residues. V trimming: 2 bases; J trimming: 2 bases; junction bases outside the gene matches: 4. Germline V gene sequence: CDR1 LGHNA, CDR2 YNFKEQ. CDR3 DNA sequence: TGTGCCAGCAGCCAAAAACTAGCGGGAGGTGCCTACGAGCAGTACTTC. Protein: CASSQKLAGGAYEQYF.

This clone was seen a few times. The V and J genes are TRBV6-5 and TRBJ1-4, with 11 positions matching TRBD1. The V and J ends lost 5 bases and 8 bases, in that order; junction bases with no gene match: 7. CDR3 length: 15 amino acids. The V gene's germline CDR1 is MNHEY and CDR2 SVGAGI. The CDR3, as DNA: TGTGCCAGCAGTCTAGGGGGGACAGGGGGAGAAAAACTGTTTTTT. Amino acid sequence: CASSLGGTGGEKLFF.

The DNA for the CDR3 is TGTGTTTTGGAAGCGGGTCACCAAGAGACCCAGTACTTC. Protein sequence: CVLEAGHQETQYF. This chain connects TRBV30 to TRBJ2-5; D may be TRBD2 (6 bases). Germline V lookup: CDR1 GTSNPN, CDR2 SVGIG (reference sequence). The CDR3 is made up of 13 amino acids.

This chain links TRBV5-4 with TRBJ1-1; the D gene is possibly TRBD1 (5 bases). This CDR3 is built from 13 residues. V dropped 4 bases and J dropped 5 bases, with 12 bases sitting between them. The germline CDR1 and CDR2 sequences are SGHNT and YYREEE (reference sequence). In nucleotides, the CDR3 is TGTGCCAGCAGCCACCGGGAGGGGACTGAAGCTTTCTTT. It is translated as CASSHREGTEAFF.

This clone occurred a few times. V is TRBV5-8 and J is TRBJ1-5; D gene unclear. The CDR3 covers 13 residues. Trimming shortened V by 1 base and J by 2 bases, and 4 bases separated the two germline ends. CDR1 and CDR2 (germline): SGHTS, YDEGEE. The CDR3 here is CASSLRGNQPQHF. The CDR3 DNA reads as TGTGCCAGCAGCTTGCGGGGCAATCAGCCCCAGCATTTT. Supplemented by reference TRBV5-8 and TRBJ1-5, the full variable domain reads EAGVTQSPTHLIKTRGQQATLRCSPISGHTSVYWYQQALGLGLQFLLWYDEGEERNRGNFPPRFSGRQFPNYSSELNVNALELEDSALYLCASSLRGNQPQHFGDGTRLSIL.

The chain uses TRBV3-1 (or the pseudogene TRBV3-2) and TRBJ1-1; D perhaps matches TRBD1 (6 bases). Trimming removed 4 bases at V and 4 bases at J, with 10 bases between. CDR1 is LGHDT, CDR2 YNNKEL, per germline (reference sequence). The CDR3 sequence is 13 residues long. Here the CDR3 reads CASSLGRGTEAFF. The CDR3 bases are TGTGCCAGCAGCCTCGGCAGGGGCACTGAAGCTTTCTTT.

This clone was detected only a few times. The V call is TRBV4-2, the J call TRBJ1-2, with D perhaps matching TRBD1 (5 bases). The V end lost 4 bases, the J end lost 5 bases, and 14 bases lay between the germline ends. Germline V lookup: CDR1 LGHNA, CDR2 YNFKEQ. This CDR3 is built from 14 residues. The CDR3 sequence: CASSPRGGGYGYTF. The DNA for the CDR3 is TGTGCCAGCAGCCCTCGGGGCGGGGGTTATGGCTACACCTTC.

V gene TRBV18 combines with J gene TRBJ1-1; 9 bases are a match to TRBD1. Germline-derived CDR1 and CDR2 are KGHSH and LQKENI. CDR3 length equals 16 residues. V dropped 3 bases and J dropped 4; count of bases not matched to a gene: 9. CDR3 region: CASSPGQGNSGTEAFF. As DNA, the CDR3 is TGTGCCAGCTCACCTGGACAGGGGAATTCGGGCACTGAAGCTTTCTTT.

The chain is built from TRBV5-1 and TRBJ2-3, with TRBD2 matching over 7 bases. The CDR3 has 16 amino acids. The V gene end was trimmed by 0 bases and the J gene end by 3 bases; junction bases not matched to a gene: 7. Germline CDR1 is SGHRS and CDR2 is YFSETQ. The CDR3 nucleotides are TGCGCCAGCAGCTTGGTTCTGGCTAGCGGTACAGATACGCAGTATTTT. Amino acids: CASSLVLASGTDTQYF.

This sequence joins TRBV6-5 and TRBJ1-2; possible D gene TRBD1, 5 bases. The CDR3 has 14 amino acids. V was cut by 8 bases and J by 3 bases, with 16 bases left in between. The V gene's germline CDR1 is MNHEY and CDR2 SVGAGI. CDR3 coding DNA: TGTGCCAGCTCCCCCCGGGGGGGGGACTATGGCTACACCTTC. It codes for CASSPRGGDYGYTF.

V gene TRBV15 combines with J gene TRBJ1-2; D may be TRBD1 (5 bases). CDR1 is LNHNV, CDR2 YYDKDF, per germline (reference sequence). This CDR3 is 14 amino acids long. V lost 8 bases and J lost 2, with 15 bases in between. Here the CDR3 reads CATFYGPGNYGYTF. For the CDR3, the DNA is TGTGCCACCTTTTACGGCCCAGGGAACTATGGCTACACCTTC.

The V gene is TRBV7-8, the J gene TRBJ2-5, with 7 bases fitting TRBD2. The CDR3 is made up of 16 amino acids. J lost 6 bases, V lost 3 bases, and 13 bases had no gene match. From germline, CDR1 is SGHVS and CDR2 FQNEAQ. CDR3 DNA: TGTGCCAGCAGCTTCTCCCCGGAGGGAGGGAGGCAGACCCAGTACTTC. It encodes CASSFSPEGGRQTQYF.

The chain is built from TRBV5-6 and TRBJ1-3; TRBD1 agrees at 9 bases. This CDR3 spans 18 amino acids. CDR1 is SGHDT and CDR2 is YYEEEE in the germline V gene. The junction had 15 bases not matched to a gene; V was cut back by 4 bases and J by 4 bases. CDR3 sequence reads: CASSPVPGQGPEGNTIYF. The CDR3 DNA reads TGTGCCAGCAGCCCCGTCCCGGGACAGGGACCGGAAGGAAACACCATATATTTT.

The V and J genes are TRBV5-1 and TRBJ1-1, with 8 bases identical to TRBD1. The germline V gene encodes CDR1 SGHRS and CDR2 YFSETQ. The CDR3 runs 15 residues. Losses at the gene ends were 4 bases for V and 4 bases for J; bases not matched to a gene: 9. The CDR3, as DNA: TGCGCCAGCAGCCCCTATCGACAGGGGAGCACTGAAGCTTTCTTT. Translation gives CASSPYRQGSTEAFF.

The rearrangement joins TRBV29-1 to TRBJ2-1, with D maybe TRBD1 (5 bases). V was shortened by 3 bases and J by 7 bases, with 16 bases between the two germline ends. CDR3 length: 14 residues. The germline V gene has CDR1 SQVTM and CDR2 ANQGSEA. The DNA of the CDR3 is TGCAGCGTTGATGGGGCTAGACGGTGGAATGAGCAGTTCTTC. Protein product: CSVDGARRWNEQFF.

The rearrangement links TRBV10-3 to TRBJ2-7, with TRBD2 matching over 9 bases. Per the germline V gene, CDR1 is ENHRY and CDR2 is SYGVKD. The CDR3 is made up of 15 amino acids. With V trimmed by 0 bases and J by 7 bases, 7 bases remained unmatched. In DNA, the CDR3 is TGTGCCATCAGTGAGTCTGAGGGGACTAGCCGGGAGCAGTACTTC. Residues: CAISESEGTSREQYF.

The CDR3 coding sequence is TGTGCCAGCAGACCCGACCCTAGCGGTTCCTACGAGCAGTACTTC. Its protein is CASRPDPSGSYEQYF. The chain couples TRBV6-6 to TRBJ2-7, with 7 nucleotides matching TRBD2. Germline V gives CDR1 MNHNY, CDR2 SVGAGI (reference sequence). CDR3 length equals 15 residues. Germline trimming cut 6 bases from V and 1 base from J; bases unmatched to any gene: 9.

The rearrangement uses TRBV7-2 and TRBJ1-6; tentative D call: TRBD1 (5 bases). CDR1 is SGHTA, CDR2 FQGNSA, per germline. With 1 base removed from V and 9 bases from J, the gap between germline ends came to 10 bases. The CDR3 is made up of 14 amino acids. The CDR3 sequence: CASSLEGSVSPLHF. The CDR3 nucleotides are TGTGCCAGCAGCTTAGAGGGGTCGGTTTCACCCCTCCACTTT. The full variable domain, in which reference TRBV7-2 and TRBJ1-6 provide the parts outside the CDR3, is GAGVSQSPSNKVTEKGKDVELRCDPISGHTALYWYRQSLGQGLEFLIYFQGNSAPDKSGLPSDRFSAERTGGSVSTLTIQRTQQEDSAVYLCASSLEGSVSPLHFGNGTRLTVT.

This chain connects TRBV4-1 to TRBJ2-1; D perhaps matches TRBD2 (6 bases). Per germline, CDR1 MGHRA and CDR2 YSYEKL. Trimming left V 4 bases short and J 5 bases short, with 12 bases between. CDR3 length equals 14 residues. The CDR3 bases are TGCGCCAGCAGCCGGAGGGCGGTGGACAATGAGCAGTTCTTC. It encodes CASSRRAVDNEQFF.

The rearrangement links TRBV5-1 to TRBJ1-1, with a possible D match to TRBD1 (6 bases). The CDR3 consists of 14 residues. Trimming cost V 1 base and J 6 bases, with 13 bases left between them. Germline V gives CDR1 SGHRS, CDR2 YFSETQ. For the CDR3, the DNA is TGCGCCAGCAGCTTGAGCCAGGGGATCCCTGAAGCTTTCTTT. This sequence encodes CASSLSQGIPEAFF.

The rearrangement links TRBV19 to TRBJ2-2; D possibly corresponds to TRBD1 (5 bases). The germline CDR1 and CDR2 sequences are LNHDA and SQIVND (reference sequence). This CDR3 comprises 14 residues. V lost 1 base and J lost 4, with 7 bases in between. CDR3 amino acids: CASSIGQTTGELFF. In DNA, the CDR3 is TGTGCCAGTAGTATAGGACAGACCACCGGGGAGCTGTTTTTT. The full variable domain, completed using reference TRBV19 and TRBJ2-2, is DGGITQSPKYLFRKEGQNVTLSCEQNLNHDAMYWYRQDPGQGLRLIYYSQIVNDFQKGDIAEGYSVSREKKESFPLTVTSAQKNPTAFYLCASSIGQTTGELFFGEGSRLTVL.